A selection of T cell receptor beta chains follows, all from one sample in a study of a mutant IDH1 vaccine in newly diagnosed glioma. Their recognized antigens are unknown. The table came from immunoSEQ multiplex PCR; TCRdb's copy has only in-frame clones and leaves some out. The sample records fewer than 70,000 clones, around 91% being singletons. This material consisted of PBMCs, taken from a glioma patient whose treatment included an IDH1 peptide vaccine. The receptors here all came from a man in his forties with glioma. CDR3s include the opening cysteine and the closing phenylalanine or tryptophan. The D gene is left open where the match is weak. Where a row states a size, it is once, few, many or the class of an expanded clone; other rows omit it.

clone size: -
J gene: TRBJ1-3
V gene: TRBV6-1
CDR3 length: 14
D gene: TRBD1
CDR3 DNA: TGTGCCAGCCTTGACAGGGGGCAAGGAAACACCATATATTTT
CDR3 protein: CASLDRGQGNTIYF

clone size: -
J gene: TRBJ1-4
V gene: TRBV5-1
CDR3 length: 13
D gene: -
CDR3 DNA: TGCGCCAGCAGCTTGGCGGGGGGTGAAAAACTGTTTTTT
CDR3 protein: CASSLAGGEKLFF

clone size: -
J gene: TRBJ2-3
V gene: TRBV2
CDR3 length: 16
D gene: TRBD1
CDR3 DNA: TGTGCCAGCAGTGCCTCGGGACAGGGGAACACAGATACGCAGTATTTT
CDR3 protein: CASSASGQGNTDTQYF

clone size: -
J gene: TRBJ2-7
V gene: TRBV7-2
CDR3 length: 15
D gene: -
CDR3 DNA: TGTGCCAGCAGGGCTCAGCCCCAGAGCTCCTACGAGCAGTACTTC
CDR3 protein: CASRAQPQSSYEQYF

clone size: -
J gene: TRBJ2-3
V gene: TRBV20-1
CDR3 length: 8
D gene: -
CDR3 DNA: TGCAGCACAGATACGCAGTATTTT
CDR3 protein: CSTDTQYF

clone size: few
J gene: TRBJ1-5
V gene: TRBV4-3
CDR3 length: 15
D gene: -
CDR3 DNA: TGCGCCAGCAGCCAAGCCCGAGGTGGCAATCAGCCCCAGCATTTT
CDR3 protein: CASSQARGGNQPQHF

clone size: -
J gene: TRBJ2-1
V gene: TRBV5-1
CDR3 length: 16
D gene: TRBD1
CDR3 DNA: TGCGCCAGCAGCCGTGATCCGGGACAGGGGAATCGGGAGCAGTTCTTC
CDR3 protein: CASSRDPGQGNREQFF

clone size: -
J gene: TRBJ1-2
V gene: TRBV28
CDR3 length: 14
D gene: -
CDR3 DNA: TGTGCCAGCAGTTTCGGGGGGCGAGACTATGGCTACACCTTC
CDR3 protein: CASSFGGRDYGYTF

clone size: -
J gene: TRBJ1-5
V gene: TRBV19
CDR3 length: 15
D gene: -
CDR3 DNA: TGTGCCAGTAGTATCTCTTTGGGCGTGGGTCAGCCCCAGCATTTT
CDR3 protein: CASSISLGVGQPQHF

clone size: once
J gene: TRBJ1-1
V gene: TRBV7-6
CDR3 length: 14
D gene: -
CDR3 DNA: TGTGCCAGCAGCTTGGGGGAGGGGAACACTGAAGCTTTCTTT
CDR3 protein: CASSLGEGNTEAFF

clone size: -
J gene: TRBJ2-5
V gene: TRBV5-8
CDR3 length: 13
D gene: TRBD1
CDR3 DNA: TGTGCCAGCAGCCGGGGACAGGGTGAGACCCAGTACTTC
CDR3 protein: CASSRGQGETQYF

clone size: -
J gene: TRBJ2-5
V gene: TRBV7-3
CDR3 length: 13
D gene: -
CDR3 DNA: TGTGCCAGCAGCTTAATCTGGGGCGAGACCCAGTACTTC
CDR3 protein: CASSLIWGETQYF

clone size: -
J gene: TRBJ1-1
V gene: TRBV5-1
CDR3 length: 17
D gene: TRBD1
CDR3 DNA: TGCGCCAGCAGCTTGGGTCTAGGGACAGGGGTGCAGGGGGAAGCTTTCTTT
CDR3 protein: CASSLGLGTGVQGEAFF

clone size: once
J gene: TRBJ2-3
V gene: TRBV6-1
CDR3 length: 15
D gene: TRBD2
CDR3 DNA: TGTGCCAGCAGTGAGACTAGCGGGGGGGCAGATACGCAGTATTTT
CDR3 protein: CASSETSGGADTQYF

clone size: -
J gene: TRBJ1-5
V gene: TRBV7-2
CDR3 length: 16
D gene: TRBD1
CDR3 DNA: TGTGCCAGCAGCTTAGAGACAGGGTGGTACAATCAGCCCCAGCATTTT
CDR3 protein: CASSLETGWYNQPQHF

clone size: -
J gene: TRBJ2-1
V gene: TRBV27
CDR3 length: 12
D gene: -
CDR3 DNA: TGTGCCAGCAGGCTGCGTAAGAATGAGCAGTTCTTC
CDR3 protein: CASRLRKNEQFF

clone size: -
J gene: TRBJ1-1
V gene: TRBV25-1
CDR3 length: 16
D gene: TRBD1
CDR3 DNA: TGTGCCAGCAGTGAAGGGACAGGGTGGCGGAACACTGAAGCTTTCTTT
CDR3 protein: CASSEGTGWRNTEAFF

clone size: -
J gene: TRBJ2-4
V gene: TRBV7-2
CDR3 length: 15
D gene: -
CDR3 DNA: TGTGCCAGCAGCTTAGGCCCAGCCGACAAAAACATTCAGTACTTC
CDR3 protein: CASSLGPADKNIQYF

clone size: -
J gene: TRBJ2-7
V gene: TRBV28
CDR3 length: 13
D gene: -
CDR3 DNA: TGTGCCAGCAGTTGGGGCAGGGGCTACGAGCAGTACTTC
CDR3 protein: CASSWGRGYEQYF

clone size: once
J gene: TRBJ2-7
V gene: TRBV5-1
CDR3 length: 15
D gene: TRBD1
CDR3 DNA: TGCGCCAGCAGCCTAGGGACAGGTGGGACCTACGAGCAGTACTTC
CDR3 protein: CASSLGTGGTYEQYF

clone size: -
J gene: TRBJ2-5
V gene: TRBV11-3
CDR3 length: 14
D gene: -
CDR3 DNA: TGTGCCAGCAGCTTGCAAGGAGTACAAGAGACCCAGTACTTC
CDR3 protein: CASSLQGVQETQYF

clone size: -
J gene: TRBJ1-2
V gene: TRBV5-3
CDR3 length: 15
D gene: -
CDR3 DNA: TGTGCCAGAAATTATCGGAAGGGTGCTAACTATGGCTACACCTTC
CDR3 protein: CARNYRKGANYGYTF